These T cell receptor beta chains were read from a single sample in a study of shared clonotypes between healthy human individuals. Sequenced by immunoSEQ multiplex PCR; TCRdb stores in-frame clones only, minus some. This sample has approximately 2,000,000 clones; 85% to 95% occur once, and the top ten carry 0.3% to 0.4%. The sequencing sample was made of naive CD4+ T cells from PBMCs. The origin of the receptors is a man aged 18 to 35 in good health. Some clones in this sample may be carry-over from other donors' samples. The CDR3 runs from the conserved cysteine through the conserved F or W. A D gene is named only where the DNA matches it firmly. For some rows the clone size is stated as once, few or many, or as a class when expanded; others skip it.

-	TRBJ2-3	once	TRBV9	CASSVGAALSTDTQYF	TGTGCCAGCAGCGTAGGAGCGGCCCTGAGCACAGATACGCAGTATTTT
-	TRBJ2-6	-	TRBV9	CASSRKTNSGANVLTF	TGTGCCAGCAGCCGAAAGACGAACTCTGGGGCCAACGTCCTGACTTTC
-	TRBJ2-7	-	TRBV28	CASSPYEERADSYEQYF	TGTGCCAGCAGTCCCTACGAGGAGCGGGCTGACTCCTACGAGCAGTACTTC
TRBD1	TRBJ1-1	-	TRBV28	CASSLWGTGRTEAFF	TGTGCCAGCAGTTTGTGGGGGACAGGGCGGACTGAAGCTTTCTTT
-	TRBJ1-2	once	TRBV18	CASSPASSGAGGYTF	TGTGCCAGCTCACCGGCCTCTTCGGGGGCCGGGGGCTACACCTTC
-	TRBJ1-2	once	TRBV28	CASSYTGPPYGYTF	TGTGCCAGCAGTTATACCGGGCCTCCCTATGGCTACACCTTC
-	TRBJ1-5	few	TRBV28	CASIGGGNQPQHF	TGTGCCAGCATAGGAGGGGGCAATCAGCCCCAGCATTTT
TRBD1	TRBJ2-7	-	TRBV5-6	CASSPGTGGFYEQYF	TGTGCCAGCAGCCCTGGTACAGGGGGATTTTACGAGCAGTACTTC
-	TRBJ2-7	-	TRBV7-2	CASSLAGTYEQYF	TGTGCCAGCAGCTTAGCAGGGACCTACGAGCAGTACTTC
TRBD1	TRBJ1-1	-	TRBV5-1	CASSIHRGKEAFF	TGCGCCAGCAGTATCCACAGGGGAAAAGAAGCTTTCTTT
TRBD2	TRBJ2-1	once	TRBV5-8	CASSRTGLAGPVAEQFF	TGTGCCAGCAGCCGGACGGGACTAGCGGGACCGGTTGCGGAGCAGTTCTTC
TRBD1	TRBJ1-1	few	TRBV2	CASSGDRGTEAFF	TGTGCCAGCAGTGGGGACAGGGGCACTGAAGCTTTCTTT
-	TRBJ1-2	-	TRBV28	CASSSGNYGYTF	TGTGCCAGCAGTTCCGGTAACTATGGCTACACCTTC
-	TRBJ1-5	-	TRBV19	CASTSVIGANQPQHF	TGTGCCAGTACCAGTGTCATTGGGGCTAATCAGCCCCAGCATTTT
TRBD1	TRBJ2-2	-	TRBV6-1	CASGQAGGPGELFF	TGTGCCAGCGGTCAGGCAGGGGGTCCCGGGGAGCTGTTTTTT
TRBD1	TRBJ1-1	-	TRBV5-6	CASSLRGQGTEAFF	TGTGCCAGCAGCCTCAGGGGGCAAGGAACTGAAGCTTTCTTT
-	TRBJ2-7	-	TRBV6-6	CASRDAGGERNEQYF	TGTGCCAGCAGGGACGCAGGGGGGGAGCGAAACGAGCAGTACTTC
-	TRBJ1-2	-	TRBV30	CAWSPAAGYGYTF	TGTGCCTGGAGCCCGGCAGCCGGTTATGGCTACACCTTC
TRBD1	TRBJ2-5	-	TRBV10-3	CAISKGQGQETQYF	TGTGCCATCAGTAAGGGACAGGGGCAAGAGACCCAGTACTTC
-	TRBJ2-5	-	TRBV5-1	CASSSAGQETQYF	TGCGCCAGCAGCTCGGCGGGGCAAGAGACCCAGTACTTC
-	TRBJ2-5	-	TRBV28	CASSSSGETQYF	TGTGCCAGCAGTTCATCGGGCGAGACCCAGTACTTC
-	TRBJ2-3	-	TRBV7-9	CASSGKRADTQYF	TGTGCCAGCAGCGGGAAGAGGGCAGATACGCAGTATTTT
TRBD1	TRBJ1-1	-	TRBV7-3	CASSLVGGREAFF	TGTGCCAGCAGCTTAGTAGGGGGCCGGGAAGCTTTCTTT
-	TRBJ1-5	once	TRBV10-3	CAISESRQGYSNQPQHF	TGTGCCATCAGTGAGTCAAGGCAGGGGTATAGCAATCAGCCCCAGCATTTT
TRBD2	TRBJ2-7	-	TRBV5-4	CASSFPAAGDPTEQYF	TGTGCCAGCAGCTTCCCCGCGGCGGGAGATCCTACTGAGCAGTACTTC
-	TRBJ2-7	-	TRBV28	CASSAPRAQPYEQYF	TGTGCCAGCAGTGCACCTAGGGCTCAGCCTTACGAGCAGTACTTC
TRBD2	TRBJ2-3	-	TRBV10-2	CASKGLATTDTQYF	TGCGCCAGCAAGGGACTAGCGACCACAGATACGCAGTATTTT
TRBD1	TRBJ1-1	-	TRBV6-1	CASLLQGGSEAFF	TGTGCCAGCCTTTTGCAGGGGGGGAGTGAAGCTTTCTTT
-	TRBJ1-1	-	TRBV15	CATSREGEAFF	TGTGCCACCAGCCGAGAAGGAGAAGCTTTCTTT
TRBD2	TRBJ2-1	-	TRBV25-1	CASSEYTSGSKNEQFF	TGTGCCAGCAGTGAATATACTAGCGGGAGCAAGAATGAGCAGTTCTTC
-	TRBJ1-2	-	TRBV4-2	CASRDEGNYGYTF	TGTGCCAGCAGGGATGAAGGGAACTATGGCTACACCTTC
TRBD1	TRBJ1-1	-	TRBV2	CASSAGTGRGNTEAFF	TGTGCCAGCAGCGCCGGGACAGGGAGAGGAAACACTGAAGCTTTCTTT
TRBD1	TRBJ1-2	-	TRBV6-6	CASSPQGANYGYTF	TGTGCCAGCAGTCCTCAGGGGGCTAACTATGGCTACACCTTC
TRBD1	TRBJ2-1	-	TRBV28	CASSSGTGTYNEQFF	TGTGCCAGCAGTTCAGGGACAGGGACCTACAATGAGCAGTTCTTC
-	TRBJ1-1	-	TRBV28	CASGRPGGLNTEAFF	TGTGCCAGCGGCCGCCCCGGGGGTCTGAACACTGAAGCTTTCTTT
TRBD2	TRBJ2-3	once	TRBV6-5	CASSYGAGGADTQYF	TGTGCCAGCAGTTACGGAGCGGGAGGAGCAGATACGCAGTATTTT
-	TRBJ1-1	-	TRBV28	CASSGGVVGAFF	TGTGCCAGCAGTGGGGGGGTGGTAGGCGCTTTCTTT
TRBD2	TRBJ2-5	-	TRBV2	CASSDGGRALETQYF	TGTGCCAGCAGTGACGGCGGGAGGGCCCTAGAGACCCAGTACTTC
-	TRBJ2-6	-	TRBV5-5	CASSLHRAGANVLTF	TGTGCCAGCAGCCTCCACAGGGCTGGGGCCAACGTCCTGACTTTC
-	TRBJ2-1	-	TRBV7-9	CASSLGGEQFF	TGTGCCAGCAGCTTAGGAGGTGAGCAGTTCTTC
TRBD1	TRBJ2-6	-	TRBV6-4	CASRPRQGAGANVLTF	TGTGCCAGCAGACCCAGACAGGGAGCTGGGGCCAACGTCCTGACTTTC
-	TRBJ2-5	-	TRBV30	CAWEAGPVETQYF	TGTGCCTGGGAAGCCGGGCCCGTCGAGACCCAGTACTTC
-	TRBJ1-1	-	TRBV5-1	CASSETARENTEAFF	TGCGCCAGCAGCGAAACTGCCAGAGAAAACACTGAAGCTTTCTTT
-	TRBJ1-2	-	TRBV6-5	CASSPPGVPGGYTF	TGTGCCAGCAGTCCCCCGGGGGTCCCCGGTGGCTACACCTTC
-	TRBJ1-1	-	TRBV2	CASSGATEAFF	TGTGCCAGCAGTGGGGCTACTGAAGCTTTCTTT